This T cell receptor beta chain appears in the sequencing data of a study of PD-1 blockade in classical Hodgkin lymphoma (dated by TCRdb to 2019 to 2021). Some background on the complete study: Nivolumab dosing was 3 mg/kg intravenously every 2 weeks, continuing until either disease progression or unacceptable toxicity. A peripheral blood immune signature of response to PD-1 blockade in classical Hodgkin lymphoma was defined using TCR beta sequencing and CyTOF.

In the paper's terms, the time point label means: cycle 1 day 1 (C1D1), immediately before nivolumab initiation. Every trial patient had relapsed following autologous stem cell transplantation, and prior brentuximab vedotin exposure was what differed among cohorts A, B and C. The trial cohort comprised some 60 patients with relapsed/refractory classical Hodgkin lymphoma whose best overall responses were complete response, partial response or progressive disease. In the multi-cohort phase II CheckMate 205 trial, trial patients received single-agent nivolumab. An independent review committee assessed best overall response by applying the 2007 International Working Group response criteria. PBMCs from the trial were collected at three points: immediately before nivolumab initiation (C1D1), and during therapy at cycle 2 day 1 and cycle 4 day 1. After peripheral blood was drawn into 8 mL Vacutainer Cell Preparation Tubes, PBMCs were isolated by centrifugation and then cryopreserved.

A word on this clone: The antigen it recognizes is unknown. The input lacks base qualities; no much larger clone sits a single base away. The same CDR3 arises from other DNA sequences in this sample as well.

The Qiagen DNeasy kit was used to extract genomic DNA from unsorted PBMCs and from the negatively selected CD4+ and CD8+ fractions. Using primers that anneal to V and J segments, immunoSEQ multiplex PCR amplified the TCR beta CDR3 regions. A synthetic immune receptor repertoire was used to minimize amplification bias, and any residual bias was removed computationally once sequencing was done. The study's own analysis went as follows. Custom Python scripts were used to quantify repertoire diversity as the Shannon entropy index. Unsorted, CD4+ and CD8+ repertoires were examined separately, except in combined analyses, for which CD4+ and CD8+ sequences were merged in silico. A clone counted as expanded when the clone's frequency after treatment rose at least 2-fold relative to C1D1, and clones undetected at baseline were given a pseudocount of 0.5. Singleton clones were defined as clones with 0 or 1 copy at C1D1, and non-singleton clones were defined as clones with 2 or more copies. By matching protein sequences in sorted samples from the same patient, clones expanded in unsorted samples were annotated as CD4+, CD8+ or unknown. Wilcoxon tests on paired samples were used to test changes in diversity from C1D1 to C4D1. This immuneACCESS table, as held by TCRdb, lists in-frame sequences with V and J called but not all clones. Of the missing ones, under half trace to an unresolved V gene in checked studies; the others have no known cause. V and J calls and clone size are given by that table; D and trimming were obtained from the DNA. The sample has 20,000 to 25,000 clones on record, over 60% of them singletons. The leading ten clones occupy about a sixth of the sample.

The V and J ends are trimmed by 0 bases and 7 bases, leaving 22 bases between them. CDR1 and CDR2, per the germline V gene, are SGDLS and YYNGEE. The CDR3 goes from the cysteine to the phenylalanine over 18 residues. Here the CDR3 DNA is all that survives: 54 bases in frame from base 1. Study-wide conclusions, independent of this receptor: Patients starting nivolumab less than 1 year after ASCT had lower diversity and were excluded from later analyses to avoid confounding by immune reconstitution. Among trial patients, those achieving complete response had baseline diversity similar to that of newly diagnosed patients, while diversity was significantly lower in partial responders and progressors. A significant rise by C4D1 was seen in CD4+ but not CD8+ TCR diversity (p=0.0027 vs p=0.16), with the rise being most apparent in complete responders (p=0.02). The study covered only a single clinical trial cohort, and the causes of the repertoire differences, possibly disease activity or prior therapy, were still not defined. Baseline TCR diversity was reported as lower in newly diagnosed patients than in healthy donors, and lower still in relapsed/refractory patients.

The origin of this receptor is a human donor with classical Hodgkin lymphoma. The specimen was peripheral blood mononuclear cells (PBMCs), collected at baseline. The chain joins TRBV9 to TRBJ2-2; 5 matching bases give a weak D call of TRBD1. The CDR3 protein sequence reads: CASSVEVEPWQGGGELFF. The nucleotide sequence reads TGTGCCAGCAGCGTAGAGGTGGAGCCTTGGCAGGGTGGCGGGGAGCTGTTTTTT.